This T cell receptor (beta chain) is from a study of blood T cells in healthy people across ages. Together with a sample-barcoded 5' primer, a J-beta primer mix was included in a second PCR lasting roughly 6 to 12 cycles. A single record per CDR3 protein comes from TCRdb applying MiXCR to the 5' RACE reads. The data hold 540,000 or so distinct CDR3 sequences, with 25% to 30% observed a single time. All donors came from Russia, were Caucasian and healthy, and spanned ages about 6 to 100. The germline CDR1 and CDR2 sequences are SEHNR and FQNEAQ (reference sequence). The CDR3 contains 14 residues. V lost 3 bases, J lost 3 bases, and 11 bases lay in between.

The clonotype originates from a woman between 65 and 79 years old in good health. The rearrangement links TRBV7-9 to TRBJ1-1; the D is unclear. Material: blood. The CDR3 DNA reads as TGTGCCAGCAGCTTCATCGGTGAGGACACTGAAGCTTTCTTT. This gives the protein CASSFIGEDTEAFF.